The clone carrying this T cell receptor beta chain was detected once. The data derive from a study of blood T cell repertoires in COVID-19. V shed 1 base and J 8 bases; nucleotides not matched to a gene: 8. This CDR3 comprises 15 residues. CDR1 and CDR2 (germline): LGHDT, YNNKEL (reference sequence). This table comes from immunoSEQ multiplex PCR, and its TCRdb copy is limited to in-frame clones, with some not included. This sample yields 20,000 to 25,000 clones, of which 89% are seen a single time; approximately 30% belongs to the top ten. The chain couples TRBV3-1 (or the pseudogene TRBV3-2) to TRBJ1-2; 9 positions agree with TRBD1. Sample: peripheral blood. The receptor comes from a woman between 65 and 79 years old with active COVID-19. The chain's CDR3 is CASSQGLQGARGYTF. As DNA, the CDR3 is TGTGCCAGCAGCCAAGGTCTACAGGGGGCGAGGGGCTACACCTTC.